This T cell receptor beta chain came from a study of blood T cells in healthy people across ages. Combining a sample-barcoded 5' primer with a J-beta primer mix, a second PCR ran for 7 to 11 cycles. Every cDNA molecule carried a tag from a template-switch adaptor bearing 12 random nucleotides. Each CDR3 protein gets one entry after TCRdb re-called the 5' RACE reads with MiXCR. This table holds some 760,000 distinct CDR3 sequences, roughly 25% found once. CDR1 and CDR2 from the germline V gene are SEHNR and FQNEAQ (reference sequence). V dropped 5 bases and J dropped 12; count of bases not matched to a gene: 14. The CDR3 has 16 amino acids. The sample also formed part of further work on T cells of mothers and their children. Per that study: Healthy Caucasian mothers, a few in number, and their six children were the donors. The TCR beta CDR3 read count exceeded 8.5 million for each mother and was about 3 million for each child. Related and unrelated pairs show similar shaping of TCR recombination output by thymic selection.

Sequencing was done on a sample of blood. The TCR comes from a boy aged 5-17 years in good health. This chain joins TRBV7-9 and TRBJ1-4, with 11 bases lining up with TRBD1. The DNA for the CDR3 is TGTGCCAGCAGCCGGAGGGGACAGGGGGTCGGCTTGGAACTGTTTTTT. Translating it yields CASSRRGQGVGLELFF.